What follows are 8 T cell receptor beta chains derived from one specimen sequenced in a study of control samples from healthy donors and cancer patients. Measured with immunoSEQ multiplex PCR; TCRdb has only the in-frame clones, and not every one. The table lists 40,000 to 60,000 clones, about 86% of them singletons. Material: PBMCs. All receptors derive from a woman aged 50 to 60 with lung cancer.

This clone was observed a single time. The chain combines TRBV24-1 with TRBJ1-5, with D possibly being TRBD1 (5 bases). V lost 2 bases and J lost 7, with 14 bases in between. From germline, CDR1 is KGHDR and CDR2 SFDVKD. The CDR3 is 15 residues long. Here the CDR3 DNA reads TGTGCCACCAGTGATTCGGGGGGAACGGGACAGCCCCAGCATTTT. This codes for CATSDSGGTGQPQHF.

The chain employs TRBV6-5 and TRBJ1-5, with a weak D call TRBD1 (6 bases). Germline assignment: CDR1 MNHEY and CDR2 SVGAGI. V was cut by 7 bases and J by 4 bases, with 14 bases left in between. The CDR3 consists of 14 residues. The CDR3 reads CASTRQGSNQPQHF. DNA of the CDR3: TGTGCCAGCACTCGGCAGGGGAGTAATCAGCCCCAGCATTTT.

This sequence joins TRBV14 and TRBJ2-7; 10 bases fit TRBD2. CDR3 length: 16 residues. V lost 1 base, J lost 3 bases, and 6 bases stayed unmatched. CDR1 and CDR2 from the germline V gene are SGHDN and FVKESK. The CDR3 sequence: CASSQGGLALIYEQYF. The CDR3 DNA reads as TGTGCCAGCAGCCAAGGGGGACTAGCGCTAATCTACGAGCAGTACTTC.

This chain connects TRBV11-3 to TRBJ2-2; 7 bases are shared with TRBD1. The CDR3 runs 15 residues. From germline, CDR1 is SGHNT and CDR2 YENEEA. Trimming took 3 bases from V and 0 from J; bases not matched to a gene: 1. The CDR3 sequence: CASSFQGANTGELFF. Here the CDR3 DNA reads TGTGCCAGCAGCTTCCAGGGGGCGAACACCGGGGAGCTGTTTTTT. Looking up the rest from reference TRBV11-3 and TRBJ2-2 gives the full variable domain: EAGVVQSPRYKIIEKKQPVAFWCNPISGHNTLYWYLQNLGQGPELLIRYENEEAVDDSQLPKDRFSAERLKGVDSTLKIQPAELGDSAVYLCASSFQGANTGELFFGEGSRLTVL.

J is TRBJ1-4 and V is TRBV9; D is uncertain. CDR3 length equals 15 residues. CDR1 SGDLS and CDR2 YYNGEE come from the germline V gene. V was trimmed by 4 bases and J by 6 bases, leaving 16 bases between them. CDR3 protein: CASSPWLSGDEKLFF. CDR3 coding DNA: TGTGCCAGCAGCCCTTGGCTATCTGGGGATGAAAAACTGTTTTTT.

CDR3 sequence (DNA): TGTGCTAGTGGTCCAATAACAGGGGCCGGGAGGCCCCAGCATTTT. Translation: CASGPITGAGRPQHF. The chain links TRBV12-5 to TRBJ1-5; 7 bases are shared with TRBD1. The CDR3 is 15 amino acids. Germline CDR1 reads LGHNT; CDR2 reads FRNRAP. With 5 bases clipped from V and 9 bases from J, the junction kept 13 bases outside the gene matches.

The CDR3, as DNA: TGTGCCAGCAGCTTAGGACAGGGGTTTGTGGATGAGCAGTTCTTC. Amino acids: CASSLGQGFVDEQFF. This chain links TRBV11-3 with TRBJ2-1; 8 bases are a match to TRBD1. V lost 1 base, J lost 8 bases, and 7 bases stayed unmatched. The CDR3 totals 15 residues. Germline CDR1 SGHNT, CDR2 YENEEA.

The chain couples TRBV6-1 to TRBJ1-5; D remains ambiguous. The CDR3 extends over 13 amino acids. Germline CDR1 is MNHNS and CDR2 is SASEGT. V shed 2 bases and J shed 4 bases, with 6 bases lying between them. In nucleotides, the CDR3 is TGTGCCAGCAGTGAATCCCGTAATCAGCCCCAGCATTTT. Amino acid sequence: CASSESRNQPQHF.